This TCR beta chain originates from a study of CD8+CD57+ T cells in acquired aplastic anemia. General study results and limits: Patients and controls were found to share 25 to 35 CD8+ CDR3 sequences.

This clonotype was seen just once. Antigen: not known. With V trimmed by 2 bases and J by 4 bases, 18 bases remained unmatched. Germline V gene sequence: CDR1 LNHDA, CDR2 SQIVND (reference sequence). The CDR3 is 19 residues long. Genomic DNA was employed as the template in profiling TCR beta VDJ and CDR3. TCRdb re-analysed the reads in MiXCR, keeping a single row per CDR3 protein. The sample lists a few hundred thousand distinct CDR3 sequences, 55% to 70% seen once, with 3% to 4.5% in the top ten. Sequencing input: sorted CD4+, CD8+, or CD8+CD57+ T cells (not recorded which) from PBMCs. The sequence was collected from a human donor in good health, serving as a control. This chain joins TRBV19 and TRBJ2-3; 7 bases align to TRBD2. The CDR3 DNA reads as TGTGCCAGTAGTATAAATAGGGGAGGGAACGGGAGTCTTTCAGATACGCAGTATTTT. Translated, it gives CASSINRGGNGSLSDTQYF. Complete variable domain (other parts from reference TRBV19 and TRBJ2-3): DGGITQSPKYLFRKEGQNVTLSCEQNLNHDAMYWYRQDPGQGLRLIYYSQIVNDFQKGDIAEGYSVSREKKESFPLTVTSAQKNPTAFYLCASSINRGGNGSLSDTQYFGPGTRLTVL.